Each of the 19 T cell receptor beta chains below was sequenced from the same sample in a study of post-analysis software for immune sequencing data. cDNA libraries of TCR beta carried unique molecular identifiers. TCRdb fed the PCR reads into MiXCR, producing one record per CDR3 protein. This table has about 210,000 distinct CDR3 sequences, approximately 28% appearing once. Whole-study results and caveats: Patients showed TRBV5-6, TRBV5-1 and TRBV20-1 among five TRBV segments more frequent than in controls.

No antigens are known for them. Input material: blood. These receptor sequences come from a girl between 2 and 17 years old with multiple sclerosis.

On this clonotype itself: A read error may be the cause here, since a much bigger clone is one base away. The V call is TRBV11-2, the J call TRBJ2-5; D is ambiguous. There are 13 residues in the CDR3. Germline values: CDR1 SGHAT, CDR2 FQNNGV. DNA of the CDR3: TGTGCCAGCAGCTCAGGTCTCCAAGGGACCCAGTACTTC. It codes for CASSSGLQGTQYF.

V and J are TRBV28 and TRBJ1-1; D is perhaps TRBD1 (6 bases). This CDR3 contains 16 residues. Trimming removed 6 bases at V and 1 base at J, with 18 bases between. CDR1 is MDHEN, CDR2 SYDVKM, per germline. CDR3 region: CASRHTGTGTNTEAFF. In DNA, the CDR3 is TGTGCCAGCAGACACACCGGTACAGGGACGAACACTGAAGCTTTCTTT. The complete variable domain, with remaining parts taken from reference TRBV28 and TRBJ1-1, reads DVKVTQSSRYLVKRTGEKVFLECVQDMDHENMFWYRQDPGLGLRLIYFSYDVKMKEKGDIPEGYSVSREKKERFSLILESASTNQTSMYLCASRHTGTGTNTEAFFGQGTRLTVV.

To note about this clonotype: Since a much larger clone is just one base distant, this may be a read error. The V and J genes are TRBV5-1 and TRBJ2-7, with TRBD1 matching 7 bases. This CDR3 contains 16 residues. Germline loops: CDR1 SGHRS, CDR2 YFSETQ. CDR3 residues: CAGSSEPGTVSYEQYF. Written as DNA, the CDR3 is TGCGCCGGCAGCTCGGAACCCGGGACAGTCTCCTACGAGCAGTACTTC.

The chain recombines TRBV6-2 or TRBV6-3 with TRBJ2-5; the match to TRBD1 covers 8 bases. Germline V gives CDR1 MNHEY, CDR2 SVGEGT. The CDR3 is made up of 14 amino acids. J was trimmed by 5 bases and V by 5 bases; bases with no gene match: 7. The CDR3: CASSLRTGKETQYF. The CDR3 DNA sequence: TGTGCCAGCAGTCTTCGGACAGGGAAGGAGACCCAGTACTTC.

Details on this clonotype: A much larger clone sits a single nucleotide away, making a read error possible. This chain connects TRBV12-3 or TRBV12-4 to TRBJ2-3; 8 bases are a match to TRBD2. The CDR3 runs 15 residues. The chain's CDR3 is CASKRTGTRTDTEYF. In DNA, the CDR3 is TGTGCCAGCAAGCGAACCGGGACTAGGACAGATACGGAGTATTTT.

On this clonotype: This sequence may be a read error, since a much larger clone differs from it by one base. The rearrangement uses TRBV5-1 and TRBJ2-1; D could derive from TRBD1 or TRBD2 (5 bases each). This CDR3 contains 18 residues. The V end was cut by 0 bases, the J end by 5 bases, with 21 bases between. CDR1 is SGHRS, CDR2 YFSETQ, per germline. CDR3 sequence (DNA): TGCGCCAGCAGCTTGGGAGGGGCTAGCAGTCCTTCCCACAATGAGCAGTTCTTC. Translated: CASSLGGASSPSHNEQFF.

In the case of this clonotype: The germline gene is not matched at one end of the junction; a read error may be the cause. The rearrangement links TRBV3-1 to TRBJ2-5; D may be TRBD2 (6 bases). This CDR3 has 15 residues. The germline V gene encodes CDR1 LGHDT and CDR2 YNNKEL (reference sequence). The CDR3 DNA is TGTGTCAGCAGCCACATGGGACTGCTGCAAGAGACCCAGTACTTC. Translated: CVSSHMGLLQETQYF.

This clonotype was picked up a small number of times. CDR3 nucleotides: TGCGCCAGCAGCTGGGACAGGGTGAACACTGAAGCTTTCTTT. Amino acids: CASSWDRVNTEAFF. The V call is TRBV5-1, the J call TRBJ1-1; 9 nucleotides agree with TRBD1. The ends lost 3 bases at V and 0 bases at J; junction bases unmatched: 0. The germline V gene has CDR1 SGHRS and CDR2 YFSETQ. The length of the CDR3 is 14 residues. Variable domain in full (rest from reference TRBV5-1 and TRBJ1-1): KAGVTQTPRYLIKTRGQQVTLSCSPISGHRSVSWYQQTPGQGLQFLFEYFSETQRNKGNFPGRFSGRQFSNSRSEMNVSTLELGDSALYLCASSWDRVNTEAFFGQGTRLTVV.

This clonotype was seen at least ten times. The CDR3 DNA sequence: TGTGCCAGCAGCTTGGGACTTAACTATGGCTACACCTTC. Translating it yields CASSLGLNYGYTF. The chain links TRBV5-5 to TRBJ1-2; D remains unclear. Trimming removed 0 bases from V and 1 base from J, with 4 bases in between. Germline loops: CDR1 SGHKS, CDR2 YYEKEE (reference sequence). This CDR3 has 13 amino acids.

The V and J genes are TRBV5-6 and TRBJ2-7; D not resolved. Germline CDR1 SGHDT, CDR2 YYEEEE. CDR3 length: 13 residues. Trimming took 1 base from V and 7 from J, leaving 12 bases between them. In DNA, the CDR3 is TGTGCCAGCAGCTTGCTTCGGTACAATGAGCAGTACTTC. This codes for CASSLLRYNEQYF.

Comment on this clonotype: This may be a read error: a much more frequent sequence differs by one nucleotide. The chain has TRBV10-3 and TRBJ2-3, with 8 nucleotides matching TRBD1. The CDR3 consists of 14 residues. The germline V gene encodes CDR1 ENHRY and CDR2 SYGVKD. Trimming took 8 bases from V and 4 from J; bases not matched to a gene: 8. The CDR3 DNA reads TGTGCCATCGCCACGGGGACAGGCGCAGATACGCAGTATTTT. Translation gives CAIATGTGADTQYF.

Turning to this clonotype: A much larger clonotype is one base distant, so this may be a read error. The J gene is TRBJ2-1, the V gene TRBV20-1; TRBD2 might be the D (6 bases). Germline V gene data show CDR1 as DFQATT and CDR2 as SNEGSKA (reference sequence). This CDR3 contains 14 residues. CDR3: CSARGLVSYNERFF. CDR3 DNA sequence: TGCAGTGCTAGAGGACTAGTCTCCTACAATGAGCGGTTCTTC.

This clonotype was seen at least ten times. J is TRBJ2-5 and V is TRBV10-3; D remains unclear. Germline V gives CDR1 ENHRY, CDR2 SYGVKD. The CDR3 length is 13 residues. Deletions cut 0 bases from V and 5 bases from J, with 7 bases between. The CDR3 coding sequence is TGTGCCATCAGTGAGTCGAGCTTGGAGACCCAGTACTTC. Protein product: CAISESSLETQYF.

This clonotype has just a few counts. This sequence joins TRBV7-9 and TRBJ1-5; D may be TRBD1 (6 bases). Trimming pared 1 base from V and 4 bases from J, leaving 11 bases between. The CDR3 is made up of 15 amino acids. Germline V gives CDR1 SEHNR, CDR2 FQNEAQ (reference sequence). The CDR3 is CASSLGTGRNQPQHF. In nucleotides, the CDR3 is TGTGCCAGCAGCTTAGGAACAGGGCGAAATCAGCCCCAGCATTTT.

This sequence joins TRBV6-2 or TRBV6-3 and TRBJ1-1, with TRBD1 matching over 8 bases. With 0 bases clipped from V and 3 bases from J, the junction kept 3 bases outside the gene matches. The CDR3 extends over 15 amino acids. From germline, CDR1 is MNHEY and CDR2 SVGEGT. The CDR3 DNA reads as TGTGCCAGCAGTTACTCTAAGACAGGGGACACTGAAGCTTTCTTT. As protein: CASSYSKTGDTEAFF.

The chain has TRBV25-1 and TRBJ1-2, with 7 bases identical to TRBD1. The CDR3 sequence is 15 residues long. CDR1 and CDR2 (germline): MGHDK, SYGVNS. The J segment lost 7 bases and the V segment lost 5 bases, leaving 13 bases of the junction unmatched. In DNA form, the CDR3 reads TGTGCCAGCAGTTTTTCCGGGACAGAATGGGGTGGCTACACCTTC. It is translated as CASSFSGTEWGGYTF.

This clonotype has only a few counts. V is TRBV6-6 and J is TRBJ2-1; D gene uncertain. V lost 7 bases to trimming and J lost 9 bases, with 19 bases between them. The CDR3 contains 14 residues. CDR1 is MNHNY and CDR2 is SVGAGI in the germline V gene (reference sequence). CDR3 in amino acids: CASNNRVARAEQFF. The CDR3 nucleotides are TGTGCCAGCAACAACCGGGTCGCTCGGGCTGAGCAGTTCTTC.

V gene TRBV3-1 combines with J gene TRBJ2-7, with D perhaps matching TRBD1 or TRBD2 (5 bases each). V was clipped by 0 bases and J by 10 bases, with 19 bases between them. The CDR3 is 15 residues long. Germline loops: CDR1 LGHDT, CDR2 YNNKEL (reference sequence). In DNA, the CDR3 is TGTGCCAGCAGCCAAGAAGGCCAACCTGGGGACGTTCAGTACTTC. Translating gives CASSQEGQPGDVQYF.

This clonotype has just a few counts. The CDR3 DNA reads as TGCGCCAGCAGCTTGGCTCGGCTACAAGAGACCCAGTACTTC. It specifies CASSLARLQETQYF. The V and J genes are TRBV5-1 and TRBJ2-5; D unresolved. The CDR3 runs 14 residues. Germline values: CDR1 SGHRS, CDR2 YFSETQ. V lost 0 bases, J lost 2 bases, and 8 bases lay in between.